The 19 T cell receptor beta chains in this list originate from one sample, sequenced in a study of blood T cell repertoires in COVID-19. Using immunoSEQ multiplex PCR, the repertoire was profiled, and TCRdb retains in-frame clones only, with some absent. The sample records tens of thousands of clones, 70% to 90% being singletons. Sequences were obtained from peripheral blood. These receptors came from a man in his fifties or sixties with COVID-19, enrolled during active disease.

The chain combines TRBV18 with TRBJ1-3; 8 bases agree with TRBD1. Germline V gene lookup returns CDR1 KGHSH and CDR2 LQKENI. The CDR3 length is 17 residues. V was pared by 0 bases and J by 4 bases, with 8 bases of the junction left unmatched. CDR3 region: CASSPPGQQGGGNTIYF. DNA for the CDR3: TGTGCCAGCTCACCACCGGGACAACAGGGGGGAGGAAACACCATATATTTT.

To note about this clone: At one of its ends the junction is not consistent with the germline gene, which may arise from a read error. The CDR3 protein is CAISDTGTSKYGYTF. The CDR3 bases are TGTGCCATCAGTGATACCGGGACATCTAAATATGGCTACACCTTC. The chain joins TRBV10-3 to TRBJ1-2, with a tentative D call TRBD1 (6 bases). This CDR3 is built from 15 residues. CDR1 is ENHRY, CDR2 SYGVKD, per germline.

This clone has only a few counts. The chain is built from TRBV28 and TRBJ1-1; 9 bases fit TRBD1. The CDR3 extends over 15 amino acids. Germline CDR1 is MDHEN and CDR2 is SYDVKM. V was clipped by 0 bases and J by 1 base; unmatched bases: 0. As DNA, the CDR3 is TGTGCCAGCAGTTTATGGACAGGGGGGAACACTGAAGCTTTCTTT. Encoded protein: CASSLWTGGNTEAFF.

The rearrangement joins TRBV11-3 to TRBJ2-1; TRBD2 agrees at 12 bases. Germline assignment: CDR1 SGHNT and CDR2 YENEEA. This CDR3 contains 18 residues. Germline trimming cut 2 bases from V and 0 bases from J; bases unmatched to any gene: 5. The CDR3 protein is CASSLTTSGRSSYNEQFF. For the CDR3, the DNA is TGTGCCAGCAGCTTAACAACTAGCGGGAGGAGCTCCTACAATGAGCAGTTCTTC.

This chain joins TRBV2 and TRBJ2-5, with D hard to call. The CDR3 is made up of 11 amino acids. V dropped 6 bases and J dropped 5 bases, with 7 bases sitting between them. Germline V gene sequence: CDR1 SNHLY, CDR2 FYNNEI. The CDR3 sequence is CASSESETQYF. The CDR3 DNA is TGTGCCAGCAGCGAGTCGGAGACCCAGTACTTC.

The V gene is TRBV2, the J gene TRBJ2-3; 11 bases line up with TRBD2. Per germline, CDR1 SNHLY and CDR2 FYNNEI. The CDR3 is made up of 15 amino acids. DNA of the CDR3: TGTGCTCGAGCGCAGACTAGCGGGGGCACAGATACGCAGTATTTT. This encodes CARAQTSGGTDTQYF.

The chain has TRBV5-1 and TRBJ2-3, with TRBD1 matching 8 bases. CDR1 and CDR2 (germline): SGHRS, YFSETQ. The CDR3 is 16 residues long. The V segment lost 3 bases and the J segment 5 bases; nucleotides outside the gene matches: 11. CDR3 region: CASSWEAGTGRDTQYF. CDR3 coding DNA: TGCGCCAGCAGCTGGGAGGCCGGGACAGGAAGAGATACGCAGTATTTT.

The genes are TRBV5-1 and TRBJ1-5, with no clear D. V shed 0 bases and J shed 5 bases, with 12 bases lying between them. The CDR3 runs 15 residues. Germline V gene lookup returns CDR1 SGHRS and CDR2 YFSETQ. As DNA, the CDR3 is TGCGCCAGCAGCTTGGGGGCTGTGGGAGATCAGCCCCAGCATTTT. Its translation is CASSLGAVGDQPQHF.

The CDR3 here is CASSKHGGIGAEAFF. Here the CDR3 DNA reads TGTGCCAGCAGCAAACATGGGGGGATCGGGGCTGAAGCTTTCTTT. The chain recombines TRBV21-1 with TRBJ1-1. TRBV21-1 has pseudogene status. The CDR3 totals 15 residues.

This clone was seen only once. V is TRBV6-5 and J is TRBJ2-1; weak D call: TRBD1 (6 bases). From germline, CDR1 is MNHEY and CDR2 SVGAGI. This CDR3 spans 15 amino acids. V dropped 7 bases and J dropped 0 bases, with 13 bases sitting between them. The DNA for the CDR3 is TGTGCCAGCATCCGAGGGACAAACTCCTACAATGAGCAGTTCTTC. It codes for CASIRGTNSYNEQFF.

The V call is TRBV2, the J call TRBJ1-1; D perhaps matches TRBD1 (5 bases). V shed 7 bases and J shed 4 bases, with 16 bases lying between them. CDR1 is SNHLY and CDR2 is FYNNEI in the germline V gene. The CDR3 is 14 amino acids. CDR3 protein: CASKAVQGSTEAFF. The CDR3 DNA reads TGTGCCAGCAAAGCCGTGCAGGGAAGCACTGAAGCTTTCTTT. Based on the CDR3 plus reference TRBV2 and TRBJ1-1, the full variable domain is EPEVTQTPSHQVTQMGQEVILRCVPISNHLYFYWYRQILGQKVEFLVSFYNNEISEKSEIFDDQFSVERPDGSNFTLKIRSTKLEDSAMYFCASKAVQGSTEAFFGQGTRLTVV.

This clone appeared a single time. The DNA for the CDR3 is TGCGCCAGCAGAGGGGAAGGGACTAGCGGTGTCGAGCAGTACTTC. Amino acid sequence: CASRGEGTSGVEQYF. This rearrangement joins TRBV10-2 to TRBJ2-7; 11 nucleotides line up with TRBD2. Germline V lookup: CDR1 WSHSY, CDR2 SAAADI. J gave up 6 bases and V 6 bases, and 10 bases lay outside the gene matches. CDR3 length equals 15 residues.

The chain has TRBV6-6 and TRBJ1-2; a possible D gene is TRBD1 (6 bases). CDR1 is MNHNY and CDR2 is SVGAGI in the germline V gene (reference sequence). This CDR3 has 13 amino acids. The V end was cut by 7 bases, the J end by 10 bases, with 19 bases between. CDR3 DNA sequence: TGTGCCAGCACCCTTGACGGACAGCGCGTCTACACCTTC. It encodes CASTLDGQRVYTF.

This chain joins TRBV5-1 and TRBJ2-7; 12 bases agree with TRBD2. The CDR3 has 17 amino acids. V shed 4 bases and J 4 bases; nucleotides not matched to a gene: 12. CDR1 and CDR2 (germline): SGHRS, YFSETQ. The CDR3 DNA sequence: TGCGCCAGCAGCCAAACTAGCGGGGGGTTTACGGAATACGAGCAGTACTTC. Translation: CASSQTSGGFTEYEQYF.

The chain recombines TRBV27 with TRBJ2-1; D is ambiguous. The CDR3 sequence is 18 residues long. Looked up from germline, CDR1 is MNHEY and CDR2 is SMNVEV (reference sequence). Trimming left V 6 bases short and J 4 bases short, with 25 bases between. The CDR3 DNA sequence: TGTGCCAGCAGCACCGGCCCCGGGTCCGAACCCCCTTACAATGAGCAGTTCTTC. Amino acid sequence: CASSTGPGSEPPYNEQFF.

The chain uses TRBV3-1 (or the pseudogene TRBV3-2) and TRBJ2-3, with TRBD2 identical over 15 bases. J was trimmed by 5 bases and V by 1 base; bases with no gene match: 4. Germline V gene data show CDR1 as LGHDT and CDR2 as YNNKEL (reference sequence). The CDR3 contains 17 residues. CDR3 amino acids: CASSQVLGLAGGDTQYF. In DNA form, the CDR3 reads TGTGCCAGCAGCCAAGTTCTGGGACTAGCGGGAGGAGATACGCAGTATTTT.

The chain recombines TRBV3-1 (or the pseudogene TRBV3-2) with TRBJ2-7; D is uncertain. The CDR3 has 15 residues. The V gene's germline CDR1 is LGHDT and CDR2 YNNKEL (reference sequence). Trimming removed 0 bases at V and 3 bases at J, with 12 bases between. CDR3 region: CASSQEPRRIYEQYF. In DNA, the CDR3 is TGTGCCAGCAGCCAAGAGCCAAGGCGGATCTACGAGCAGTACTTC.

This chain uses TRBV6-5 with TRBJ2-1; TRBD2 matches 11 bases. This CDR3 has 15 residues. The germline gives CDR1 MNHEY, CDR2 SVGAGI. V lost 5 bases and J lost 7; bases outside the gene matches: 7. The CDR3 loop reads CASSKLAGESNEQFF. The CDR3 coding sequence is TGTGCCAGCAGTAAACTAGCGGGAGAATCAAATGAGCAGTTCTTC.

The chain joins TRBV14 to TRBJ2-1; 8 bases match TRBD2. The CDR3 is 14 residues long. The V gene's germline CDR1 is SGHDN and CDR2 FVKESK. Unmatched junction bases numbered 2, after V lost 4 bases and J lost 3 bases. CDR3 protein: CASSPGLGYNEQFF. The CDR3 DNA is TGTGCCAGCAGCCCGGGACTAGGCTACAATGAGCAGTTCTTC.